The rows below give T cell receptor beta chains drawn from one sample of a study of molecular identifiers for immune sequencing clone quantification. In TCRdb, the PCR reads were re-called with MiXCR into one record per CDR3 protein. The sample holds about 640,000 distinct CDR3 sequences, just under 20% seen once. Sequencing was done on a sample of naive CD8+ T cells from blood, with Jurkat cell RNA spiked in. These receptor sequences come from a human donor in good health. Some libraries in this study had Jurkat cell RNA spiked in. CDR3s include the opening cysteine and the closing phenylalanine or tryptophan. D genes are given only for firm matches. For some rows the clone size is stated as once, few or many, or as a class when expanded; others skip it.

v_call,d_call,j_call,clone_size,cdr3_nt,cdr3_aa
TRBV20-1,.,TRBJ2-6,many,TGCAGTGCCCTGGACATCGTCTCTGGGGCCAACGTCCTGACTTTC,CSALDIVSGANVLTF
TRBV27,.,TRBJ1-1,many,TGTGCCAGCAGTTTATCGTCCGGGGCGAACCTGAACACTGAAGCTTTCTTT,CASSLSSGANLNTEAFF
TRBV27,TRBD1,TRBJ1-6,.,TGTGCCAGCAGTGGACAGGGATCCTATAATTCACCCCTCCACTTT,CASSGQGSYNSPLHF
TRBV4-3,.,TRBJ1-1,.,TGCGCCGGCAGCCCGACAATGAACACTGAAGCTTTCTTT,CAGSPTMNTEAFF
TRBV29-1,.,TRBJ2-4,once,TGCAGCGTCGAAGCCGCTACCAGAAACATTCAGTACTTC,CSVEAATRNIQYF
TRBV27,.,TRBJ1-1,many,TGTGCCAGCAGTTTATCAGGGTTTGGCACTGAAGCTTTCTTT,CASSLSGFGTEAFF
TRBV4-3,.,TRBJ1-1,many,TGCGCCAGCAGCCAAGACGTGTCCCAAGAAGCTTTCTTT,CASSQDVSQEAFF
TRBV6-5,.,TRBJ1-1,many,TGTGCCAGCAAGGCAGGCCAGAGTAGTGAAGCTTTCTTT,CASKAGQSSEAFF
TRBV9,TRBD2,TRBJ2-1,many,TGTGCCAGCAGCCCCGCCCGCGGGGGGCCTAAGGAGTACAATGAGCAGTTCTTC,CASSPARGGPKEYNEQFF
TRBV28,.,TRBJ2-7,many,TGTGCCAGCAGTTTACCCCTGGACTGGGACTCCTACGAGCAGTACTTC,CASSLPLDWDSYEQYF
TRBV19,.,TRBJ2-7,many,TGTGCCAGTAGTCCAGCGGGCCAGGCCTACGAGCAGTACTTC,CASSPAGQAYEQYF
TRBV6-2/TRBV6-3,.,TRBJ1-5,many,TGTGCCAGCAGTTATGAGTCTGGAGAGGGTACGTTGCGAAGCAATCAGCCCCAGCATTTT,CASSYESGEGTLRSNQPQHF
TRBV27,.,TRBJ2-7,.,TGTGCCAGCAGTTTATCGTCGGCGGCCACCTACGAGCAGTACTTC,CASSLSSAATYEQYF
TRBV4-3,.,TRBJ2-7,many,TGCGCCAGCAGCCAAGAAGTAACACCTGAAGAGCAGTACTTC,CASSQEVTPEEQYF
TRBV5-6,TRBD1,TRBJ2-7,many,TGTGCCAGCAGCTTGGAGACAGGGTACTTCGAGCAGTACTTC,CASSLETGYFEQYF
TRBV20-1,TRBD1,TRBJ1-1,many,TGCAGTGCTAGAGACCAACCAGACAGGGTTCCGACTGAAGCTTTCTTT,CSARDQPDRVPTEAFF
TRBV7-8,TRBD2,TRBJ2-3,.,TGTGCCAGCAGCTTAGATGCCCAGCTTGATCTACTAGCGGGGGAAACAGATACGCAGTATTTT,CASSLDAQLDLLAGETDTQYF
TRBV4-3,.,TRBJ1-5,many,TGCGCCAGCAGCCAAGATATGGGGGCCCTCGGTAATCAGCCCCAGCATTTT,CASSQDMGALGNQPQHF
TRBV13,TRBD1,TRBJ2-7,.,TGTGCCAGCAGCCTTCCAGACAGGGCCGACGAGCAGTACTTC,CASSLPDRADEQYF
TRBV7-9,.,TRBJ2-5,.,TGTGTCAGCAGCCCGGGGACACGGGAGACCCAGTACTTC,CVSSPGTRETQYF
TRBV27,.,TRBJ2-7,.,TGTGCCAGCAGTTTTACGGGAGTCTACGAGCAGTACTTC,CASSFTGVYEQYF
TRBV10-3,TRBD2,TRBJ2-3,many,TGTGCCATCAGTGAGTTAGCGGGAGTAGATACGCAGTATTTT,CAISELAGVDTQYF
TRBV10-3,TRBD1,TRBJ2-7,many,TGTGCCATCAGTGAGTCGAGAGGGACAGGGGCCTACGAGCAGTACTTC,CAISESRGTGAYEQYF
TRBV27,.,TRBJ2-5,few,TGTGCCAGCAGTTTCACGGTACAAGAGACCCAGTACTTC,CASSFTVQETQYF
TRBV6-1,.,TRBJ1-2,.,TGTGCCGGCAGTGAAGAGGACATTACGGGCTATGGCTACACCTTC,CAGSEEDITGYGYTF